A selection of T cell receptor beta chains follows, all from one sample in a study of early T cells in non-severe SARS-CoV-2 infection. One entry per CDR3 protein results from TCRdb running MiXCR on the 5' RACE reads. The sample has 32,000 or so distinct CDR3 sequences, 9% seen once; the top ten hold about 13%. What was sequenced was whole blood. All receptors come from an adult who was a healthcare worker with PCR-confirmed SARS-CoV-2 infection or an uninfected control (not recorded which). Both conserved end residues are part of each CDR3. Fields, in order: clone size, J gene, V gene, D gene, CDR3 DNA, CDR3 protein. A D gene is named only where the DNA matches it firmly. Clone size appears in some rows only: once, few, many, or a class for an expanded clone.

>.|TRBJ2-2|TRBV29-1|TRBD1
TGCAGCGTCGAAACACAGGGGGGATACACCGGGGAGCTGTTTTTT
CSVETQGGYTGELFF
>few|TRBJ1-5|TRBV6-5|.
TGTGCCAGCAGTTACACCAGGGATAGCAATCAGCCCCAGCATTTT
CASSYTRDSNQPQHF
>many|TRBJ1-2|TRBV19|TRBD1
TGTGCCAGTAGTATAGATCGGAGTACAGGGGCCTCCTATGGCTACACCTTC
CASSIDRSTGASYGYTF
>.|TRBJ2-3|TRBV20-1|TRBD2
TGCAGTGCTAGAGAGTTAGCGGGGGGGTCGGATACGCAGTATTTT
CSARELAGGSDTQYF
>few|TRBJ1-2|TRBV30|.
TGTGCCTGCCGTCACGGGGATGGCTACACCTTC
CACRHGDGYTF
>many|TRBJ2-7|TRBV27|TRBD1
TGTGCCAGCAGTTTAGCTCCTATCGGACAGGGAGTCTCCTACGAGCAGTACTTC
CASSLAPIGQGVSYEQYF
>.|TRBJ1-1|TRBV27|TRBD1
TGTGCCAGCAGTAAAACGACAGGGAGGAACACTGAAGCTTTCTTT
CASSKTTGRNTEAFF
>few|TRBJ2-7|TRBV6-2/TRBV6-3|.
TGTGCCAGCAGAGCAAGCTCCTACGAGCAGTACTTC
CASRASSYEQYF
>many|TRBJ1-6|TRBV11-2|.
TGTGCCAGCAGCCACCCTACAGGATCACCCCTCCACTTT
CASSHPTGSPLHF
>many|TRBJ2-3|TRBV25-1|.
TGTGCCAGCATACAGGGCACAGATACGCAGTATTTT
CASIQGTDTQYF
>few|TRBJ2-3|TRBV12-3/TRBV12-4|.
TGTGCCAGCAGTCCTACAGGGATGGTCACAGATACGCAGTATTTT
CASSPTGMVTDTQYF
>many|TRBJ1-6|TRBV5-1|TRBD1
TGCGCCAGCAGCCTGGGGACAGGGGGCAATTCACCCCTCCACTTT
CASSLGTGGNSPLHF
>few|TRBJ2-2|TRBV12-3/TRBV12-4|.
TGTGCCAGCAGCGCCACAAACACCGGGGAGCTGTTTTTT
CASSATNTGELFF
>few|TRBJ2-2|TRBV7-2|.
TGTGCCAGCACCCACGAATACACCGGGGAGCTGTTTTTT
CASTHEYTGELFF
>many|TRBJ1-4|TRBV2|.
TGTGCCAGCATAAAAGGGGCAACGGCTAATGAAAAACTGTTTTTT
CASIKGATANEKLFF
>many|TRBJ2-7|TRBV29-1|.
TGCAGCGTTGGTGGAGGCTCCTACGAGCAGTACTTC
CSVGGGSYEQYF
>.|TRBJ1-6|TRBV7-2|.
TGTGCCAGCAGCTTACCTCCAGGGACCTCACCCCTCCACTTT
CASSLPPGTSPLHF
>many|TRBJ2-7|TRBV19|TRBD2
TGTGCCAGTACCCCGGGGGGAAACGAGCAGTACTTC
CASTPGGNEQYF
>many|TRBJ2-6|TRBV5-6|.
TGTGCCAGCAGCTTGAACAGGGCCTCTGGGGCCAACGTCCTGACTTTC
CASSLNRASGANVLTF
>.|TRBJ2-1|TRBV10-3|.
TGTGCCATCAGTGAGGCACAGGGCAATGAGCAGTTCTTC
CAISEAQGNEQFF
>many|TRBJ2-4|TRBV20-1|.
TGCAGTGTCATCCCCGAAACAGGGGAGGCGGACATTCAGTACTTC
CSVIPETGEADIQYF
>.|TRBJ1-1|TRBV6-2/TRBV6-3|.
TGTGCCAGCAGTCCCTTGTGGAGAAACACTGAAGCTTTCTTT
CASSPLWRNTEAFF
>many|TRBJ2-3|TRBV4-3|.
TGCGCCAGCAGCCAAGATCGCGGTGAGCCAGATACGCAGTATTTT
CASSQDRGEPDTQYF
>.|TRBJ1-2|TRBV9|.
TGTGCCAGCAGCGTAGGGAACTATGGCTACACCTTC
CASSVGNYGYTF
>.|TRBJ2-5|TRBV29-1|.
TGCAGCGTTGATGGGTCTGGGGTTGTAGAGACCCAGTACTTC
CSVDGSGVVETQYF
>medium-sized|TRBJ2-3|TRBV19|TRBD1
TGTGCCAGTAAATCCGGACAGGGGATTAATCAGTATTTT
CASKSGQGINQYF
>.|TRBJ1-2|TRBV6-6|.
TGTGCCAGCAGCCCCGGGGTCAACTATGGCTACACCTTC
CASSPGVNYGYTF
>.|TRBJ1-5|TRBV7-8|.
TGTGCCAGCAGATGGGTCCCTACTAGCAATCAGCCCCAGCATTTT
CASRWVPTSNQPQHF
>many|TRBJ2-3|TRBV7-8|.
TGTGCCAGCAGCCCCCGTGCCGGCCCAGGCACAGATACGCAGTATTTT
CASSPRAGPGTDTQYF
>.|TRBJ2-4|TRBV5-8|.
TGTGCCAGCAGCTTGGATGGTGCCGCGAAACCTAAAAACATTCAGTACTTC
CASSLDGAAKPKNIQYF